The present T cell receptor beta chain was sequenced within a study of blood T cell repertoires in COVID-19. On the study more broadly: The cDNA or gDNA used as material had been derived from T cells, B-cell-depleted T cells, or PBMCs.

Trimming shortened V by 0 bases and J by 3 bases, and 6 bases separated the two germline ends. Germline lookup yields CDR1 MNHEY and CDR2 SMNVEV (reference sequence). CDR3 length equals 14 residues. Authors' methods: Reference gene primers were amplified, and this amplification served to estimate nucleated cell counts. TCRdb keeps only in-frame clones here, not all; method: immunoSEQ multiplex PCR. D and trimming were read from the DNA, whereas the V and J calls and clone size are those reported in that table. In the table there are about 170,000 clones, about 86% of which are singletons. The sequenced material came from peripheral blood. V and J are TRBV27 and TRBJ1-5; D remains ambiguous. This sequence originates from a man aged 65 to 79 with active or convalescent COVID-19. The CDR3 nucleotides read TGTGCCAGCAGTTTATCGGCCCACAATCAGCCCCAGCATTTT. Protein product: CASSLSAHNQPQHF.